Listed below are T cell receptor beta chains from one sample, sequenced in a study of blood T cell repertoires in COVID-19. Profiled with immunoSEQ multiplex PCR; TCRdb holds only in-frame clones, not every one. The table has about 260,000 clones, about 87% seen once. The source material was peripheral blood. These receptors originate from a woman aged 55 to 70 with COVID-19, enrolled during active disease. Each CDR3 is given with its conserved first and last residue. D genes are given only for firm matches. Not every row has a clone size; where given, it reads once, few, many or a size class.

>.|TRBJ2-1|.|TRBV28
CASSLGAAYNEQFF
TGTGCCAGCAGTTTAGGAGCAGCCTACAATGAGCAGTTCTTC
>.|TRBJ1-1|.|TRBV10-3
CATRLGGGRSEAFF
TGTGCCACCCGGTTGGGGGGGGGCCGGTCTGAAGCTTTCTTT
>.|TRBJ2-3|.|TRBV30
CAWSSLARGTDTQYF
TGTGCCTGGAGTTCTCTAGCGAGAGGCACAGATACGCAGTATTTT
>.|TRBJ2-1|.|TRBV11-3
CASSFGGAVDEQFF
TGTGCCAGCAGCTTCGGTGGAGCAGTTGATGAGCAGTTCTTC
>.|TRBJ1-5|.|TRBV27
CASSTSLSNQPQHF
TGTGCCAGCAGTACCTCACTTAGCAATCAGCCCCAGCATTTT
>TRBD1|TRBJ2-2|.|TRBV7-2
CASSIQGADTGELFF
TGTGCCAGCAGCATACAGGGGGCTGACACCGGGGAGCTGTTTTTT
>.|TRBJ2-5|.|TRBV7-8
CASSLDSPRAQYF
TGTGCCAGCAGCTTAGATAGCCCCCGAGCCCAGTACTTC
>TRBD2|TRBJ2-1|.|TRBV5-1
CASSLSSGSYNEQFF
TGCGCCAGCAGCCTATCTAGCGGCTCCTACAATGAGCAGTTCTTC
>TRBD1|TRBJ2-3|.|TRBV5-1
CASTPLVGQGSDTQYF
TGCGCCAGCACACCCTTGGTGGGACAGGGCTCAGATACGCAGTATTTT
>TRBD1|TRBJ1-2|.|TRBV29-1
CSVGGDSTNYGYTF
TGCAGCGTTGGCGGGGACAGCACTAACTATGGCTACACCTTC
>.|TRBJ1-1|.|TRBV3-1/TRBV3-2
CASSPGGSNTEAFF
TGTGCCAGCAGCCCGGGGGGGTCAAACACTGAAGCTTTCTTT
>TRBD2|TRBJ2-7|.|TRBV5-1
CASSLRTSGRISYEQYF
TGCGCCAGCAGCTTGAGGACTAGCGGGAGGATCTCCTACGAGCAGTACTTC
>TRBD1|TRBJ1-1|once|TRBV9
CASSPRGQVNTEAFF
TGTGCCAGCAGCCCTCGGGGACAGGTGAACACTGAAGCTTTCTTT
>.|TRBJ2-4|.|TRBV21-1
CASSVRRRARAKNIQYF
TGTGCCAGCAGCGTCCGACGGCGGGCTAGAGCCAAAAACATTCAGTACTTC
>.|TRBJ2-1|.|TRBV15
CATSRLDNYNEQFF
TGTGCCACCAGCAGATTAGACAACTACAATGAGCAGTTCTTC
>TRBD2|TRBJ2-1|.|TRBV7-2
CASSGGSRNEQFF
TGTGCCAGCAGCGGCGGGAGTAGAAATGAGCAGTTCTTC
>.|TRBJ1-2|.|TRBV4-2
CASSQQGLGYTF
TGTGCCAGCAGCCAACAGGGGCTAGGCTACACCTTC
>TRBD1|TRBJ1-5|.|TRBV6-2/TRBV6-3
CASSYSNRGNQPQHF
TGTGCCAGCAGTTACTCGAACAGGGGGAATCAGCCCCAGCATTTT
>.|TRBJ2-1|.|TRBV18
CASSPTRGAPIEQFF
TGTGCCAGCTCACCCACCAGGGGCGCGCCCATTGAGCAGTTCTTC
>.|TRBJ2-1|.|TRBV5-1
CASSFWRKTHINEQFF
TGCGCCAGCAGCTTCTGGCGGAAGACCCACATCAATGAGCAGTTCTTC
>TRBD1|TRBJ1-6|.|TRBV6-5
CASSPDRGDSPLHF
TGTGCCAGCAGCCCGGACAGGGGTGATTCACCCCTCCACTTT
>.|TRBJ2-4|.|TRBV2
CASTLDSAKNIQYF
TGTGCCAGCACCCTGGACAGTGCCAAAAACATTCAGTACTTC
>TRBD1|TRBJ1-1|.|TRBV19
CASSPQGASSTEAFF
TGTGCCAGTAGTCCCCAGGGGGCTTCGAGCACTGAAGCTTTCTTT
>TRBD1|TRBJ2-7|.|TRBV28
CASRTRQGFTYEQYF
TGTGCCAGCAGAACCAGACAGGGGTTCACCTACGAGCAGTACTTC
>.|TRBJ1-3|.|TRBV7-8
CASSLAGVSGNTIYF
TGTGCCAGCAGCTTAGCAGGGGTTTCTGGAAACACCATATATTTT
>.|TRBJ2-1|.|TRBV12-5
CASGLHTPGVF
TGTGCTAGTGGTTTACATACCCCGGGGGTCTTC
>TRBD2|TRBJ2-7|once|TRBV28
CASRTGRFGGTSGRASYEQYF
TGTGCCAGCCGTACAGGGCGCTTCGGGGGGACTAGCGGGAGGGCCTCCTACGAGCAGTACTTC
>.|TRBJ1-4|.|TRBV3-1/TRBV3-2
CASSQVRRSEKLFF
TGTGCCAGCAGCCAAGTTAGGAGGAGTGAAAAACTGTTTTTT
>.|TRBJ2-5|few|TRBV5-1
CASSLDRETQYF
TGCGCCAGCAGCTTGGATCGGGAGACCCAGTACTTC
>.|TRBJ2-5|.|TRBV28
CASNRDRRGETQYF
TGTGCCAGCAATCGGGACCGGCGGGGAGAGACCCAGTACTTC
>.|TRBJ1-4|once|TRBV29-1
CSVKTSRATNEKLFF
TGCAGCGTTAAGACTTCGAGAGCAACTAATGAAAAACTGTTTTTT
>.|TRBJ1-5|.|TRBV28
CASSLPYSNQPQHF
TGTGCCAGCAGTCTGCCCTATAGCAATCAGCCCCAGCATTTT
>.|TRBJ2-5|.|TRBV5-4
CASSLVGTETQYF
TGTGCCAGCAGCTTGGTTGGCACAGAGACCCAGTACTTC
>.|TRBJ1-4|.|TRBV5-1
CASSLGQVGTLKEKKLFF
TGCGCCAGCAGCTTGGGACAGGTGGGGACCCTAAAGGAGAAAAAACTGTTTTTT
>.|TRBJ2-1|.|TRBV19
CASSGNTLNEQFF
TGTGCCAGTAGCGGGAATACCCTCAATGAGCAGTTCTTC
>TRBD1|TRBJ2-7|.|TRBV4-3
CASSQESGTGGVEQYF
TGCGCCAGCAGCCAAGAGTCCGGGACAGGGGGTGTAGAGCAGTACTTC
>.|TRBJ1-2|.|TRBV3-1/TRBV3-2
CASSLDGTNYGYTF
TGTGCCAGCAGCCTTGACGGGACTAACTATGGCTACACCTTC
>.|TRBJ2-1|.|TRBV27
CASRRAWGESYNEQFF
TGTGCCAGCCGAAGGGCGTGGGGGGAGTCCTACAATGAGCAGTTCTTC
>.|TRBJ2-3|.|TRBV7-9
CASSLAGPSTDTQYF
TGTGCCAGCAGCTTAGCTGGGCCAAGCACAGATACGCAGTATTTT
>TRBD2|TRBJ2-7|.|TRBV7-9
CASSPYLLAGAPSYEQYF
TGTGCCAGCAGCCCGTATTTACTAGCGGGAGCTCCTTCCTACGAGCAGTACTTC
>TRBD2|TRBJ2-3|.|TRBV20-1
CSASLVAGVADTQYF
TGCAGTGCTAGTTTGGTAGCGGGAGTTGCAGATACGCAGTATTTT
>.|TRBJ1-5|.|TRBV6-2/TRBV6-3
CASSYGGANQPQHF
TGTGCCAGCAGTTACGGTGGAGCGAATCAGCCCCAGCATTTT
>TRBD1|TRBJ1-2|.|TRBV6-5
CASSLQGMGGYTF
TGTGCCAGCAGTTTACAGGGGATGGGTGGCTACACCTTC
>TRBD1|TRBJ1-2|.|TRBV7-9
CASSSGQGALGYTF
TGTGCCAGCAGCTCCGGGCAGGGGGCTCTCGGCTACACCTTC
>.|TRBJ1-4|.|TRBV5-1
CASSLVGRGTNEKLFF
TGCGCCAGCAGCTTGGTCGGGAGGGGCACTAATGAAAAACTGTTTTTT
>.|TRBJ1-4|.|TRBV5-4
CASSPRGTTNEKLFF
TGTGCCAGCAGTCCTAGAGGGACAACTAATGAAAAACTGTTTTTT
>.|TRBJ1-2|.|TRBV18
CASSPTSGQSLYGYTF
TGTGCCAGCTCACCTACTTCTGGACAGAGTCTATATGGCTACACCTTC
>.|TRBJ2-7|.|TRBV6-2/TRBV6-3
CASSKGDRYEQYF
TGTGCCAGCAGTAAAGGGGATAGGTACGAGCAGTACTTC
>.|TRBJ1-5|.|TRBV30
CAWSVRGNQPQHF
TGTGCCTGGAGTGTACGGGGCAATCAGCCCCAGCATTTT
>TRBD1|TRBJ1-2|.|TRBV2
CASSRDRGGPQGGYTF
TGTGCCAGCAGCCGGGACAGGGGAGGCCCTCAGGGAGGCTACACCTTC
>.|TRBJ1-1|.|TRBV27
CASASNTEAFF
TGTGCCAGCGCGAGCAACACTGAAGCTTTCTTT
>.|TRBJ1-6|.|TRBV7-9
CASSLGGGQRLHF
TGTGCCAGCAGCTTAGGGGGGGGGCAACGCCTCCACTTT
>.|TRBJ2-2|few|TRBV19
CASSAGTGAGELFF
TGTGCCAGTAGTGCTGGCACGGGAGCCGGGGAGCTGTTTTTT
>.|TRBJ2-7|.|TRBV15
CATNMDYSYEQYF
TGTGCCACCAATATGGACTACTCCTACGAGCAGTACTTC
>TRBD1|TRBJ1-1|.|TRBV19
CASTGTADRGEAFF
TGTGCCAGTACGGGAACCGCAGACAGGGGTGAAGCTTTCTTT
>TRBD2|TRBJ2-7|.|TRBV9
CASSVGAGTSISEQYF
TGTGCCAGCAGCGTAGGTGCCGGGACTAGTATCTCCGAGCAGTACTTC
>TRBD1|TRBJ1-6|.|TRBV7-8
CASSSPTGPRNSPLHF
TGTGCCAGCAGCTCACCGACAGGGCCCAGGAATTCACCCCTCCACTTT
>TRBD2|TRBJ2-1|.|TRBV27
CASRTRLAGTYNEQFF
TGTGCCAGCAGGACCCGACTAGCGGGGACATACAATGAGCAGTTCTTC
>.|TRBJ2-3|.|TRBV5-4
CASSWGGTDTQYF
TGTGCCAGCAGCTGGGGGGGCACAGATACGCAGTATTTT